This entry lists 4 T cell receptor beta chains sequenced from one sample in a study of post-analysis software for immune sequencing data. Study-level results: Included in a set of roughly five TRBV segments more frequent in patients than controls were TRBV5-6, TRBV5-1 and TRBV20-1.

Built from TCR beta cDNA, the libraries had unique molecular identifiers in them. TCRdb recomputed calls from the PCR reads with MiXCR, one row per CDR3 protein. The sample lists under 900,000 distinct CDR3 sequences; approximately 57% were seen once. For these receptors, no antigen is known. Sequenced: blood. These receptors were taken from a girl aged 5 to 17 with multiple sclerosis.

This chain connects TRBV20-1 to TRBJ2-5, with 8 bases lining up with TRBD2. This CDR3 spans 14 amino acids. Germline loops: CDR1 DFQATT, CDR2 SNEGSKA (reference sequence). Unmatched junction bases numbered 6, after V lost 4 bases and J lost 2 bases. The CDR3 spells CSAIAGTLQETQYF. CDR3 DNA sequence: TGCAGTGCTATAGCGGGGACTCTACAAGAGACCCAGTACTTC.

This clonotype has more than one count but fewer than ten. The chain links TRBV4-1 to TRBJ2-1; a weak D match, TRBD2 (6 bases). Germline assignment: CDR1 MGHRA and CDR2 YSYEKL. V lost 3 bases and J 3 bases, leaving 15 bases between the germline ends. The CDR3 is 16 residues long. The DNA for the CDR3 is TGCGCCAGCAGCCAGTACGGCGGGATGAACTACAATGAGCAGTTCTTC. The encoded protein is CASSQYGGMNYNEQFF.

V gene TRBV10-3 combines with J gene TRBJ2-3; perhaps TRBD2 as D (6 bases). The ends were cut back, 0 bases at V and 0 bases at J, with 10 bases in the middle. Germline V CDR1 and CDR2: ENHRY, SYGVKD. The CDR3 covers 16 residues. The CDR3 loop is CAISESLATSTDTQYF. The CDR3 DNA sequence: TGTGCCATCAGTGAGTCTCTAGCGACTAGCACAGATACGCAGTATTTT.

Concerning this clonotype itself: Germline and junction disagree at one end, which may indicate a read error. This chain connects TRBV18 to TRBJ2-3; 7 positions agree with TRBD1. Germline V CDR1 and CDR2: KGHSH, LQKENI. The CDR3 is 13 amino acids. The CDR3 nucleotides read TGTGCCAGCTCACCACCGGGGACAGATACGCGGTATTTT. This translates into CASSPPGTDTRYF. The full variable domain, rest sourced from reference TRBV18 and TRBJ2-3, is NAGVMQNPRHLVRRRGQEARLRCSPMKGHSHVYWYRQLPEEGLKFMVYLQKENIIDESGMPKERFSAEFPKEGPSILRIQQVVRGDSAAYFCASSPPGTDTRYFGPGTRLTVL.